Listed here is a single TCR beta chain. The antigen remains unidentified. This record comes from a study of cytomegalovirus exposure and HLA in healthy donors. Study background: Approximately 81% of some 390 genotyped donors fell in the Caucasian-associated ancestry cluster. Study results and limitations: According to the study, roughly 160 TCR beta chains were cytomegalovirus-associated.

Per the germline V gene, CDR1 is SGHAT and CDR2 is FQNNGV. The CDR3 has 15 residues. 60 Vbeta and 13 Jbeta primers were used in PCR. Sequencing was performed with immunoSEQ multiplex PCR; in TCRdb, only in-frame clones are kept and a portion is missing. Of about 82,000 clones in the sample, about two thirds were seen once. Sequencing input: PBMCs. The chain couples TRBV11-2 to TRBJ2-5, with 7 bases matching TRBD2. The J call may not be correct, given that the DNA end is closer to TRBJ2-7. The receptor was derived from a woman aged 45-60 years in good health and CMV-seropositive. The CDR3 nucleotides are TGTGCCAGCAGCTCCCGGACTAGTTTCTCCTACGAGCAGTACTTC. This gives the protein CASSSRTSFSYEQYF.